The rows below give T cell receptor beta chains drawn from one sample of a study of tumor-infiltrating lymphocytes in localized non-small cell lung cancer. Clones were read by immunoSEQ multiplex PCR, and TCRdb kept only the in-frame ones, dropping some. The sample lists 13,000 to 15,000 clones, nearly 70% occurring once. Input material: uninvolved lung tissue not adjacent to the tumor. Receptor source: a human donor with non-small cell lung cancer. Both conserved end residues are part of each CDR3. Each record gives: V gene, J gene, D gene, clone size, CDR3 DNA, CDR3 protein. D genes are given only for firm matches. Where a row states a size, it is once, few, many or the class of an expanded clone; other rows omit it.

v_call: TRBV14; j_call: TRBJ2-3; d_call: -; clone_size: few; cdr3_nt: TGTGCCAGCAGCCAAGATTTTCGGCCGACAGATACGCAGTATTTT; cdr3_aa: CASSQDFRPTDTQYF
v_call: TRBV6-6; j_call: TRBJ2-7; d_call: TRBD1; clone_size: medium-sized; cdr3_nt: TGTGCCAGCGGAAAGGGACAGGGATACGAGCAGTACTTC; cdr3_aa: CASGKGQGYEQYF
v_call: TRBV5-1; j_call: TRBJ2-1; d_call: TRBD1; clone_size: -; cdr3_nt: TGCGCCAGCAGCTTGCGGGACAGGGTTTTAAATGAGCAGTTCTTC; cdr3_aa: CASSLRDRVLNEQFF
v_call: TRBV5-1; j_call: TRBJ2-3; d_call: -; clone_size: -; cdr3_nt: TGCGCCAGCCGCCGTGAGACCCGGACAGATACGCAGTATTTT; cdr3_aa: CASRRETRTDTQYF
v_call: TRBV4-1; j_call: TRBJ1-4; d_call: -; clone_size: once; cdr3_nt: TGCGCCAGCAGCCTCACTCAGGGTGAAAAACTGTTTTTT; cdr3_aa: CASSLTQGEKLFF
v_call: TRBV30; j_call: TRBJ2-1; d_call: TRBD2; clone_size: few; cdr3_nt: TGTGCCCTCAAGCGGGGGTACTCCTACAATGAGCAGTTCTTC; cdr3_aa: CALKRGYSYNEQFF
v_call: TRBV28; j_call: TRBJ2-7; d_call: -; clone_size: -; cdr3_nt: TGTGCCAGCAGTTCCCTCCCCCTCGTCTACGAGCAGTACTTC; cdr3_aa: CASSSLPLVYEQYF
v_call: TRBV4-2; j_call: TRBJ1-2; d_call: -; clone_size: -; cdr3_nt: TGTGCCAGCAGCCAAGACCGGACCCCAAGGGGCTACACCTTC; cdr3_aa: CASSQDRTPRGYTF
v_call: TRBV6-6; j_call: TRBJ2-1; d_call: TRBD2; clone_size: -; cdr3_nt: TGTGCCAGCAGTTACTCGAGCGGGGGGGCCGGGTATGAGCAGTTCTTC; cdr3_aa: CASSYSSGGAGYEQFF
v_call: TRBV11-3; j_call: TRBJ2-1; d_call: TRBD1; clone_size: -; cdr3_nt: TGTGCCAGCAGCTCCCAGGGGGTTGTTGAGCAGTTCTTC; cdr3_aa: CASSSQGVVEQFF
v_call: TRBV4-2; j_call: TRBJ2-1; d_call: TRBD2; clone_size: few; cdr3_nt: TGTGCCAGCAGTTATCGACTAGCCCCTTACAATGAGCAGTTCTTC; cdr3_aa: CASSYRLAPYNEQFF
v_call: TRBV18; j_call: TRBJ2-1; d_call: -; clone_size: -; cdr3_nt: TGTGCCAGCTCACCCCAGTCCTACAATGAGCAGTTCTTC; cdr3_aa: CASSPQSYNEQFF
v_call: TRBV6-1; j_call: TRBJ2-7; d_call: TRBD1; clone_size: few; cdr3_nt: TGTGCCAGCAGTCCTTGGGTGGGACAGTACGAGCAGTACTTC; cdr3_aa: CASSPWVGQYEQYF
v_call: TRBV5-1; j_call: TRBJ2-7; d_call: -; clone_size: -; cdr3_nt: TGCGCCAGCAGCTTGCGGGGGGCCCATCAAGGGTACGAGCAGTACTTC; cdr3_aa: CASSLRGAHQGYEQYF
v_call: TRBV30; j_call: TRBJ1-5; d_call: -; clone_size: -; cdr3_nt: TGTGCCTGGAGTGAAGACACCAATCAGCCCCAGCATTTT; cdr3_aa: CAWSEDTNQPQHF
v_call: TRBV29-1; j_call: TRBJ2-3; d_call: -; clone_size: -; cdr3_nt: TGCAGCGTTGTCCAAACCGGGGGTACGCAGTATTTT; cdr3_aa: CSVVQTGGTQYF
v_call: TRBV30; j_call: TRBJ2-5; d_call: -; clone_size: -; cdr3_nt: TGTGCCTTCGCGGTTCGAGGGGAGACCCAGTACTTC; cdr3_aa: CAFAVRGETQYF
v_call: TRBV27; j_call: TRBJ1-1; d_call: -; clone_size: -; cdr3_nt: TGTGCCAGTTCGACAGGCCACTGGAACACTGAAGCTTTCTTT; cdr3_aa: CASSTGHWNTEAFF
v_call: TRBV19; j_call: TRBJ1-1; d_call: -; clone_size: -; cdr3_nt: TGTGCCAGTAATAACCAGGGGATAAACACTGAAGCTTTCTTT; cdr3_aa: CASNNQGINTEAFF
v_call: TRBV6-1; j_call: TRBJ2-2; d_call: -; clone_size: -; cdr3_nt: TGTGCCAGCGCGAACACCGGGGAGCTGTTTTTT; cdr3_aa: CASANTGELFF
v_call: TRBV7-2; j_call: TRBJ1-2; d_call: -; clone_size: -; cdr3_nt: TGTGCCAGCAGCTTATCGCCTTCGAGGGGGTCCTCCTATGGCTACACCTTC; cdr3_aa: CASSLSPSRGSSYGYTF
v_call: TRBV30; j_call: TRBJ2-2; d_call: TRBD2; clone_size: -; cdr3_nt: TGTGCCTGGAGTGGGCGGGGGGCAGGAACCGGGGAGCTGTTTTTT; cdr3_aa: CAWSGRGAGTGELFF
v_call: TRBV27; j_call: TRBJ2-7; d_call: TRBD2; clone_size: -; cdr3_nt: TGTGCCCGACCGGGACTAGCGGCGTCCGAGCAGTACTTC; cdr3_aa: CARPGLAASEQYF
v_call: TRBV9; j_call: TRBJ2-3; d_call: -; clone_size: -; cdr3_nt: TGTGCCAGCAGCCTTCCCCCGACAGATACGCAGTATTTT; cdr3_aa: CASSLPPTDTQYF
v_call: TRBV7-6; j_call: TRBJ2-3; d_call: TRBD2; clone_size: -; cdr3_nt: TGTGCCAGCAGTCTTGGACTAGCGGGACTCACAGATACGCAGTATTTT; cdr3_aa: CASSLGLAGLTDTQYF
v_call: TRBV5-1; j_call: TRBJ2-6; d_call: -; clone_size: -; cdr3_nt: TGCGCCAGCAGCTTGGGGGGCCGGGTAACTGGGGCCAACGTCCTGACTTTC; cdr3_aa: CASSLGGRVTGANVLTF
v_call: TRBV2; j_call: TRBJ2-7; d_call: TRBD1; clone_size: -; cdr3_nt: TGTGCCAGCGACCGGGACAGGGGGCATGAGCAGTACTTC; cdr3_aa: CASDRDRGHEQYF
v_call: TRBV19; j_call: TRBJ2-2; d_call: -; clone_size: -; cdr3_nt: TGTGCCAGTAGTATCGCCATTGGCACCGGGGAGCTGTTTTTT; cdr3_aa: CASSIAIGTGELFF
v_call: TRBV5-8; j_call: TRBJ2-1; d_call: -; clone_size: -; cdr3_nt: TGTGCCAGCAGCCCCGTTGAAGGTGAGCAGTTCTTC; cdr3_aa: CASSPVEGEQFF
v_call: TRBV14; j_call: TRBJ1-1; d_call: -; clone_size: few; cdr3_nt: TGTGCCAGCAGCCAAGGAACAATCACTGAAGCTTTCTTT; cdr3_aa: CASSQGTITEAFF
v_call: TRBV5-4; j_call: TRBJ2-3; d_call: -; clone_size: once; cdr3_nt: TGTGCCAGCAGCTTGGGGGGGCGGGGGCCTTCCACAGATACGCAGTATTTT; cdr3_aa: CASSLGGRGPSTDTQYF
v_call: TRBV10-3; j_call: TRBJ1-6; d_call: -; clone_size: few; cdr3_nt: TGTGCCATCAGTGCCGACCTGGTCGCCTCTTCACCCCTCCACTTT; cdr3_aa: CAISADLVASSPLHF
v_call: TRBV6-5; j_call: TRBJ2-2; d_call: -; clone_size: -; cdr3_nt: TGTGCCAGCAGGTACAGGGAGTTGGACACCGGGGAGCTGTTTTTT; cdr3_aa: CASRYRELDTGELFF
v_call: TRBV29-1; j_call: TRBJ1-1; d_call: -; clone_size: -; cdr3_nt: TGCAGCGTGGGGTTCGGGGGGAACACTGAAGCTTTCTTT; cdr3_aa: CSVGFGGNTEAFF
v_call: TRBV6-1; j_call: TRBJ2-5; d_call: -; clone_size: -; cdr3_nt: TGTGCCAGCATGCTCGGGACACTCCAAGAGACCCAGTACTTC; cdr3_aa: CASMLGTLQETQYF
v_call: TRBV5-6; j_call: TRBJ1-6; d_call: -; clone_size: -; cdr3_nt: TGTGCCAGCAGCCCAGGGTTGCCCAATTCACCCCTCCACTTT; cdr3_aa: CASSPGLPNSPLHF
v_call: TRBV4-2; j_call: TRBJ1-6; d_call: -; clone_size: -; cdr3_nt: TGTGCCAGCAGCCAAGATCGGGAGCCTAAGGGATCACCCCTCCACTTT; cdr3_aa: CASSQDREPKGSPLHF
v_call: TRBV28; j_call: TRBJ1-5; d_call: -; clone_size: -; cdr3_nt: TGTGCCAGCACCCCTTCCCCACAGATCAATCAGCCCCAGCATTTT; cdr3_aa: CASTPSPQINQPQHF
v_call: TRBV7-9; j_call: TRBJ1-5; d_call: -; clone_size: medium-sized; cdr3_nt: TGTGCCAGCAGCTTAGAGGGTCAGCCCCAGCATTTT; cdr3_aa: CASSLEGQPQHF
v_call: TRBV11-1; j_call: TRBJ2-7; d_call: -; clone_size: -; cdr3_nt: TGTGCCAGCAGCTTAGCGAGTATTTCCTACGAGCAGTACTTC; cdr3_aa: CASSLASISYEQYF
v_call: TRBV5-1; j_call: TRBJ1-6; d_call: -; clone_size: few; cdr3_nt: TGCGCCAGCAGCGCCACAACAGGGACGGGAGGTCACCACTTT; cdr3_aa: CASSATTGTGGHHF
v_call: TRBV27; j_call: TRBJ1-5; d_call: -; clone_size: -; cdr3_nt: TGTGCCAGCAGTTTAGCCCGGAGGGGAACTAGCAATCAGCCCCAGCATTTT; cdr3_aa: CASSLARRGTSNQPQHF
v_call: TRBV19; j_call: TRBJ2-7; d_call: -; clone_size: -; cdr3_nt: TGTGCCAGTAGTATCGTTCACTTGGCGGCAGAGCAGTACTTC; cdr3_aa: CASSIVHLAAEQYF
v_call: TRBV6-1; j_call: TRBJ1-1; d_call: -; clone_size: -; cdr3_nt: TGTGCCAGCAAACAGGAGCCTACAATGAACACTGAAGCTTTCTTT; cdr3_aa: CASKQEPTMNTEAFF
v_call: TRBV7-3; j_call: TRBJ2-1; d_call: -; clone_size: -; cdr3_nt: TGTGCCAGCAGCCCAGCGCCGAGCTCCTACAATGAGCAGTTCTTC; cdr3_aa: CASSPAPSSYNEQFF
v_call: TRBV7-9; j_call: TRBJ2-7; d_call: TRBD1; clone_size: -; cdr3_nt: TGTGCCAGCAGCTCCACGGGACAGAATTACTACGAGCAGTACTTC; cdr3_aa: CASSSTGQNYYEQYF
v_call: TRBV5-1; j_call: TRBJ2-1; d_call: TRBD1; clone_size: -; cdr3_nt: TGCGCCAGCAGCAAGGGAGGGACAGGGGTTAACAATGAGCAGTTCTTC; cdr3_aa: CASSKGGTGVNNEQFF
v_call: TRBV6-1; j_call: TRBJ2-3; d_call: -; clone_size: -; cdr3_nt: TGTGCCAGCAGTGAAGGAGGGGGGAGCGCAGATACGCAGTATTTT; cdr3_aa: CASSEGGGSADTQYF
v_call: TRBV12-5; j_call: TRBJ1-6; d_call: -; clone_size: -; cdr3_nt: TGTGCTAGTGGTGTGGACCGTTCACCCCTCCACTTT; cdr3_aa: CASGVDRSPLHF
v_call: TRBV30; j_call: TRBJ1-2; d_call: -; clone_size: -; cdr3_nt: TGTGCCTGGGGCGAGGAGAGCTATGGCTACACCTTC; cdr3_aa: CAWGEESYGYTF
v_call: TRBV4-1; j_call: TRBJ1-5; d_call: TRBD1; clone_size: -; cdr3_nt: TGCGCCAGCAGCCACCCGACAGGGGGTAACAATCAGCCCCAGCATTTT; cdr3_aa: CASSHPTGGNNQPQHF
v_call: TRBV7-2; j_call: TRBJ2-1; d_call: -; clone_size: medium-sized; cdr3_nt: TGTGCCAGCAGCTCGGGACCCTCGACCATGAATGAGCAGTTCTTC; cdr3_aa: CASSSGPSTMNEQFF
v_call: TRBV11-3; j_call: TRBJ1-1; d_call: TRBD1; clone_size: -; cdr3_nt: TGTGCCAGCAGCTCCACAGGGGCCGGGGGAACTGAAGCTTTCTTT; cdr3_aa: CASSSTGAGGTEAFF
v_call: TRBV30; j_call: TRBJ1-1; d_call: -; clone_size: -; cdr3_nt: TGTGCCTGGAGTTCGCCACCCGGGCACAAGAACACTGAAGCTTTCTTT; cdr3_aa: CAWSSPPGHKNTEAFF
v_call: TRBV1; j_call: TRBJ2-7; d_call: -; clone_size: -; cdr3_nt: TGCACCAGCAGCCAAGGGACATACGAGCAGTACTTC; cdr3_aa: CTSSQGTYEQYF
v_call: TRBV5-1; j_call: TRBJ1-1; d_call: -; clone_size: -; cdr3_nt: TGCGCCAGCAGCCGTCAGGGTACTGAAGCTTTCTTT; cdr3_aa: CASSRQGTEAFF
v_call: TRBV7-7; j_call: TRBJ2-2; d_call: -; clone_size: few; cdr3_nt: TGTGCCAGCAGCTTGGTGAGAGGCGGGGAGCTGTTTTTT; cdr3_aa: CASSLVRGGELFF
v_call: TRBV19; j_call: TRBJ1-1; d_call: -; clone_size: -; cdr3_nt: TGTGCCAGTAGTATACGGGGGGCGCTCAGAACTGAAGCTTTCTTT; cdr3_aa: CASSIRGALRTEAFF
v_call: TRBV27; j_call: TRBJ1-2; d_call: -; clone_size: -; cdr3_nt: TGTGCCAGCAGTTACCTCGGCGGCTTCGGTAGTAGGGACGTTGGCTACACCTTC; cdr3_aa: CASSYLGGFGSRDVGYTF